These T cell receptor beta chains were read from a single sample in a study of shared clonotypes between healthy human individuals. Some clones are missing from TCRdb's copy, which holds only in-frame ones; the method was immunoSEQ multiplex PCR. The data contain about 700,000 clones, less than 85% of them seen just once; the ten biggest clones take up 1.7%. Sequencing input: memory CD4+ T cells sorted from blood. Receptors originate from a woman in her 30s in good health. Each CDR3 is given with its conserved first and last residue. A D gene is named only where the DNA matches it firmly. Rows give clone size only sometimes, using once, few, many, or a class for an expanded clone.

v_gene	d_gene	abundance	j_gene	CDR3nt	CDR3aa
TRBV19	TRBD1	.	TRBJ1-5	TGTGCCAGTTCGACAGGGGGTACCGTAGGGCCCCAGCATTTT	CASSTGGTVGPQHF
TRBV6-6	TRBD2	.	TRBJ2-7	TGTGCCAGCGGAACTAGCGGGAGTTACGAGCAGTACTTC	CASGTSGSYEQYF
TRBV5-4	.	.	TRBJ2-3	TGTGCCAGCAGCTTGGATGGGGGCACAGATACGCAGTATTTT	CASSLDGGTDTQYF
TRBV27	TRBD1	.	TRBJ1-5	TGTGCCAGCAGCGACAGGGGCAGGGAGCCCCAGCATTTT	CASSDRGREPQHF
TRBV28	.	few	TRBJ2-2	TGTGCCAGCAATTCCCATGGGGGGACCGGGGAGCTGTTTTTT	CASNSHGGTGELFF
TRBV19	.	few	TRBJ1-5	TGTGCCAGTAGTATAGCGGGCCAGCTAAATCAGCCCCAGCATTTT	CASSIAGQLNQPQHF
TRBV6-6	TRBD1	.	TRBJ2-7	TGTGCCAGCAGTTACTCGACAGGGTCCCACGAGCAGTACTTC	CASSYSTGSHEQYF
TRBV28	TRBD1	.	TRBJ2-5	TGTGCCAGCAGCCAGATAAATAAGGGGGCAGAGACCCAGTACTTC	CASSQINKGAETQYF
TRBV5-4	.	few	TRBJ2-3	TGTGCCAGCAGCTTGGCGCTAGGGGCTACAGATACGCAGTATTTT	CASSLALGATDTQYF
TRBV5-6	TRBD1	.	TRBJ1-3	TGTGCCAGCAGCACATACCGGACAGGTAAATCGGCTGGAAACACCATATATTTT	CASSTYRTGKSAGNTIYF
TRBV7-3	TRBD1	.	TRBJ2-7	TGTGCCAGCAGCCCAGGGACAGGGGGGGCTAGCGAGCAGTACTTC	CASSPGTGGASEQYF
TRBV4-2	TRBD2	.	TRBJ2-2	TGTGCCAGCAGCCCTGCTAGCGGACCCACCGGGGAGCTGTTTTTT	CASSPASGPTGELFF
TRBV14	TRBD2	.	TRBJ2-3	TGTGCCAGCAGCCAACATTTAGCGGGAGCGAGCCGAGCCACAGATACGCAGTATTTT	CASSQHLAGASRATDTQYF
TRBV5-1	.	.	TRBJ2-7	TGCGCCAGCAGCTTGGAGCCTTTAAGCTCCTACGAGCAGTACTTC	CASSLEPLSSYEQYF
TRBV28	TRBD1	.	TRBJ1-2	TGTGCCAGCAGTTTACTCGGGACAGGGCCGAACTATGGCTACACCTTC	CASSLLGTGPNYGYTF
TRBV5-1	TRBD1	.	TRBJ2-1	TGCGCCAGCAGCAAGGGACAGGGGGCGGTAAATGAGCAGTTCTTC	CASSKGQGAVNEQFF
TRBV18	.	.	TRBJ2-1	TGTGCCAGCTCACAACAATTGGGACGGAATGAGCAGTTCTTC	CASSQQLGRNEQFF
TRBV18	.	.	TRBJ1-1	TGTGCCAGCTCACCTTCGGCTCAAGTGAACACTGAAGCTTTCTTT	CASSPSAQVNTEAFF
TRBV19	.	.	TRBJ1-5	TGTGCCAGTAGCCAATCAGGGGCCGTCAATCAGCCCCAGCATTTT	CASSQSGAVNQPQHF
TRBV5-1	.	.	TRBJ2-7	TGCGCCAGCAGCTTGGGAGGACTGGGCTCCTACGAGCAGTACTTC	CASSLGGLGSYEQYF
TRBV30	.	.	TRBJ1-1	TGTGCCTGGCGTACCGCGACAGTGACTGAAGCTTTCTTT	CAWRTATVTEAFF
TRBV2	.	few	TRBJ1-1	TGTGCCAGCAGTGAAGTTCGGACACCTGTGAGAGCTTTCTTT	CASSEVRTPVRAFF
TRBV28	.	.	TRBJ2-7	TGTGCCAGCAGACCAGACGGCTACGAGCAGTACTTC	CASRPDGYEQYF
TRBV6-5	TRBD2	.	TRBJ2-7	TGTGCCAGCGGAGCGGGGAGCTACGAGCAGTACTTC	CASGAGSYEQYF
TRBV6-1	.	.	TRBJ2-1	TGTGCCAGCAGTGACCAGGGGCCGTACGATGAGCAGTTCTTC	CASSDQGPYDEQFF
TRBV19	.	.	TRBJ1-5	TGTGCCAGTAGGATAATGACAGCCCCAAATCAGCCCCAGCATTTT	CASRIMTAPNQPQHF
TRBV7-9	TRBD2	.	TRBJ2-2	TGTGCCAGCAGCTACACCGGGACTAGCGGGAGCTCCTCGGGGCTGTTTTTT	CASSYTGTSGSSSGLFF
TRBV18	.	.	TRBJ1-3	TGTGCCAGCTCACCCCCGGCGGGGGTTGGAAACACCATATATTTT	CASSPPAGVGNTIYF
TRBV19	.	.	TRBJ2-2	TGTGCCAGTACCTTACCTCAGGGGACCACCGGGGAGCTGTTTTTT	CASTLPQGTTGELFF
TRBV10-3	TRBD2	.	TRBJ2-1	TGTGCCATCAGTGAAGCCAAGCGGGATTCTTACAATGAGCAGTTCTTC	CAISEAKRDSYNEQFF
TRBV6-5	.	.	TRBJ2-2	TGTGCCAGCAGTGACTCGGCAGGGGGGTTCGGGGAGCTGTTTTTT	CASSDSAGGFGELFF
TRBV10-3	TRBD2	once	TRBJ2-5	TGTGCCATCAGTACTAGCGGGAGTGGAGAGACCCAGTACTTC	CAISTSGSGETQYF
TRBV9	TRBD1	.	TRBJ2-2	TGTGCCAGCAGCGTAGGCAGGGGGACCGCACCGGGAGAGCTGTTTTTT	CASSVGRGTAPGELFF
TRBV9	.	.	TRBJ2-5	TGTGCCAGCAGCCGTAGCGGGGGACAGGAGGGAGAGACCCAGTACTTC	CASSRSGGQEGETQYF
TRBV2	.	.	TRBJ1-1	TGTGCCAGCATCGTGGGGGAGGAGACTGAAGCTTTCTTT	CASIVGEETEAFF
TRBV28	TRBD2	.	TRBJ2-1	TGTGCCAGCAGACTAGCGGGAGAGGATTGGGGTGAGCAGTTCTTC	CASRLAGEDWGEQFF